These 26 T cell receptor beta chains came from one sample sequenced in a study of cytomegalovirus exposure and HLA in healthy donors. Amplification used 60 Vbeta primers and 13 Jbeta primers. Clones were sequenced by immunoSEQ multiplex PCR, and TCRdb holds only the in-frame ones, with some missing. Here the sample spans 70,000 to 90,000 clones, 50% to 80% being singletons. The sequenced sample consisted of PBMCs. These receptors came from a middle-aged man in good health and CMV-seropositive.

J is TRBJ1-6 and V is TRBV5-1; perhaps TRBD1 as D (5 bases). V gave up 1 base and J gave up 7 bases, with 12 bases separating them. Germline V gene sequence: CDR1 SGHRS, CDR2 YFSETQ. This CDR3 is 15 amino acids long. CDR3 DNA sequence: TGCGCCAGCAGCTTGCGTCCAGGGCAGAATTCACCCCTCCACTTT. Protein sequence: CASSLRPGQNSPLHF. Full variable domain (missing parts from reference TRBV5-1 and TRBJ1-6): KAGVTQTPRYLIKTRGQQVTLSCSPISGHRSVSWYQQTPGQGLQFLFEYFSETQRNKGNFPGRFSGRQFSNSRSEMNVSTLELGDSALYLCASSLRPGQNSPLHFGNGTRLTVT.

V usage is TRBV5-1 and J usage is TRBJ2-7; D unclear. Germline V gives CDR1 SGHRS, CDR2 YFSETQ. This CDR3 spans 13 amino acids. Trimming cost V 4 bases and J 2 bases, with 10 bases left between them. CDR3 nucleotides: TGCGCCAGCAGCCCGCGCTTCACCTACGAGCAGTACTTC. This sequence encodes CASSPRFTYEQYF.

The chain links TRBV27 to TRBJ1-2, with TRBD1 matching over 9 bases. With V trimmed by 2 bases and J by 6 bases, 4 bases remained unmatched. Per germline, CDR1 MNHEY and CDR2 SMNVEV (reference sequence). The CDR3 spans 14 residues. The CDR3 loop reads CASSLTGGADGYTF. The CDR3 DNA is TGTGCCAGCAGTTTAACAGGGGGCGCTGATGGCTACACCTTC.

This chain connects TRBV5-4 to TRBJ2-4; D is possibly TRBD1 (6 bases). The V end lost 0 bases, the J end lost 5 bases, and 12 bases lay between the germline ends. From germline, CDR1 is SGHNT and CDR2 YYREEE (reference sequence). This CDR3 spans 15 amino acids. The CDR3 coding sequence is TGTGCCAGCAGCTTGGGCAGGGCAGGGGAAAACATTCAGTACTTC. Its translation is CASSLGRAGENIQYF.

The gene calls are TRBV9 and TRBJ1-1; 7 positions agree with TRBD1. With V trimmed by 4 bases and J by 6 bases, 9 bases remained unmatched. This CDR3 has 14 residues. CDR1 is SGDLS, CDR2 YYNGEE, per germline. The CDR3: CASSSSGGGSEAFF. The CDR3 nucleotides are TGTGCCAGCAGCTCATCAGGGGGTGGGTCTGAAGCTTTCTTT.

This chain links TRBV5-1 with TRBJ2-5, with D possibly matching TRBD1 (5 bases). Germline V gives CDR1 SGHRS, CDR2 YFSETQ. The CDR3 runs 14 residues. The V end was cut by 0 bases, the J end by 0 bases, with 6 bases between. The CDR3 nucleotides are TGCGCCAGCAGCTTGGGGACAAACCAAGAGACCCAGTACTTC. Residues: CASSLGTNQETQYF.

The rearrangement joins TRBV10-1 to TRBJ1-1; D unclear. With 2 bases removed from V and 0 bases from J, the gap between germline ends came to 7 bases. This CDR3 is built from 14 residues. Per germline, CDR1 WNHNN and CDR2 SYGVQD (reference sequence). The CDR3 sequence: CASSEHSMNTEAFF. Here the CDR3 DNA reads TGCGCCAGCAGTGAGCACAGTATGAACACTGAAGCTTTCTTT.

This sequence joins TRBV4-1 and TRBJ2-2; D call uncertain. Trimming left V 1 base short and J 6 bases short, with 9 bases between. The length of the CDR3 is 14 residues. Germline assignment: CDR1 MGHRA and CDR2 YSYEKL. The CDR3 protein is CASSQAQTSGELFF. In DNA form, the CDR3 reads TGCGCCAGCAGCCAAGCCCAGACATCCGGGGAGCTGTTTTTT.

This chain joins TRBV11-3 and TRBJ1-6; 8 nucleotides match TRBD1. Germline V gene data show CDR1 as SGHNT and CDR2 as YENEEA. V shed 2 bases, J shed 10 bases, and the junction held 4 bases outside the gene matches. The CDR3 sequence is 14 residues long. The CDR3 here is CASSLNRGRSPLHF. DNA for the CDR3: TGTGCCAGCAGCTTAAACAGGGGGAGGTCACCCCTCCACTTT.

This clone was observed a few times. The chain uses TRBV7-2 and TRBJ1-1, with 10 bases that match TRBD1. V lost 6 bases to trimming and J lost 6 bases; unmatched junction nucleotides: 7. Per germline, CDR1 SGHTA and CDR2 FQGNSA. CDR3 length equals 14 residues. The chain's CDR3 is CASSRQGARSEAFF. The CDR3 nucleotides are TGTGCCAGCAGTCGACAGGGGGCGAGGTCTGAAGCTTTCTTT.

The CDR3 protein is CASSVGAGQSYEQYF. For the CDR3, the DNA is TGTGCCAGCAGCGTAGGGGCGGGGCAGTCCTACGAGCAGTACTTC. The chain links TRBV9 to TRBJ2-5; possibly TRBD2 for D (6 bases). The J call may be mistaken, given a closer DNA end match to TRBJ2-7. CDR1 and CDR2 (germline): SGDLS, YYNGEE. The length of the CDR3 is 15 residues.

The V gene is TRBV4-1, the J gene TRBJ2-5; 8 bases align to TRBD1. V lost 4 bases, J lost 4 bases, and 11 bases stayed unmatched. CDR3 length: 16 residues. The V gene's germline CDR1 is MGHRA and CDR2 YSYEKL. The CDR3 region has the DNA TGCGCCAGCAGCCCTAGGACAGGGTTGCTGGGAGAGACCCAGTACTTC. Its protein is CASSPRTGLLGETQYF.

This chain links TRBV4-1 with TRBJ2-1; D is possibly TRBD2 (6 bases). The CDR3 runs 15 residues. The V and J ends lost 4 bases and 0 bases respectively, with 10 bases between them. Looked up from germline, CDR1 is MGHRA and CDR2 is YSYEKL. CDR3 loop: CASSPGALSYNEQFF. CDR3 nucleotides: TGCGCCAGCAGCCCGGGAGCGCTCTCCTACAATGAGCAGTTCTTC.

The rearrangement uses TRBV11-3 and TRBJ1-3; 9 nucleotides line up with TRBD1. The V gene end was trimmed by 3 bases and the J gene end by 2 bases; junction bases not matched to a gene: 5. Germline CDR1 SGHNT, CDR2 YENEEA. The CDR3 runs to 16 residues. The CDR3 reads CASSFTGTGTGNTIYF. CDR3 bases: TGTGCCAGCAGCTTCACCGGGACAGGGACTGGAAACACCATATATTTT.

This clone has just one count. DNA of the CDR3: TGTGCCAGCGGTCGTCAGGACAGAGACAATCAGCCCCAGCATTTT. This translates into CASGRQDRDNQPQHF. The rearrangement uses TRBV28 and TRBJ1-5; TRBD1 might be the D (6 bases). V was shortened by 8 bases and J by 3 bases, with 17 bases between the two germline ends. Germline assignment: CDR1 MDHEN and CDR2 SYDVKM. The CDR3 covers 15 residues.

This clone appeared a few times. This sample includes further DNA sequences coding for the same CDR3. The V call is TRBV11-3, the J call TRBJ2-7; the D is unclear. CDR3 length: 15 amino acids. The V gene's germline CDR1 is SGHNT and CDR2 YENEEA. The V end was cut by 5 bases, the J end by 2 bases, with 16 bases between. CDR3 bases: TGTGCCAGCAGCCAGAGGCACAAGACGGCCTACGAGCAGTACTTC. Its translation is CASSQRHKTAYEQYF.

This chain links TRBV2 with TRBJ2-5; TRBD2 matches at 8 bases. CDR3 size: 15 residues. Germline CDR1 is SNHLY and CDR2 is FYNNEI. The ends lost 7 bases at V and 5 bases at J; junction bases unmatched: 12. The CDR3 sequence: CASTKGGGQSETQYF. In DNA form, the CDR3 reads TGTGCCAGCACTAAGGGCGGGGGGCAGTCGGAGACCCAGTACTTC.

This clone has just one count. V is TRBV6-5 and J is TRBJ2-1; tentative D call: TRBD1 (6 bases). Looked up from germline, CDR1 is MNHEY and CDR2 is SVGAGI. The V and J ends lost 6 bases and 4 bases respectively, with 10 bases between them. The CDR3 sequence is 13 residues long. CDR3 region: CASRLDRYNEQFF. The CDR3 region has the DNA TGTGCCAGCAGGTTGGACAGATACAATGAGCAGTTCTTC.

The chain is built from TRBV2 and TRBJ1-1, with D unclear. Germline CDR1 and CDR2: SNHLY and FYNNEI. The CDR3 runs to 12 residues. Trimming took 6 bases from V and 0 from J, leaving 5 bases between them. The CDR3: CASSQMNTEAFF. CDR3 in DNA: TGTGCCAGCAGCCAGATGAACACTGAAGCTTTCTTT.

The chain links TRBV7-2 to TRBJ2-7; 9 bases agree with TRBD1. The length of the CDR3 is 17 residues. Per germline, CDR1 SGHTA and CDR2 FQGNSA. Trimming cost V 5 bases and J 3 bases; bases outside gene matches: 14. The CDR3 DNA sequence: TGTGCCAGCAGCATATTACCGGGGACAGGGATATTCTACGAGCAGTACTTC. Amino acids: CASSILPGTGIFYEQYF.

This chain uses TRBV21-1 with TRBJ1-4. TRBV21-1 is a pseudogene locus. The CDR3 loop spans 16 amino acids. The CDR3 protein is CASSKGGEPTNEKLFF. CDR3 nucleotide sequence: TGTGCCAGCAGCAAAGGGGGGGAACCAACTAATGAAAAACTGTTTTTT.

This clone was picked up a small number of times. The CDR3: CASSLRGGPSYGYTF. The CDR3 DNA is TGTGCCAGCAGTCTCCGGGGGGGCCCTAGCTATGGCTACACCTTC. The rearrangement uses TRBV6-5 and TRBJ1-2, with D tentatively TRBD1 (6 bases). Germline CDR1 MNHEY, CDR2 SVGAGI. The CDR3 is made up of 15 amino acids. V was clipped by 5 bases and J by 4 bases, with 17 bases between them.

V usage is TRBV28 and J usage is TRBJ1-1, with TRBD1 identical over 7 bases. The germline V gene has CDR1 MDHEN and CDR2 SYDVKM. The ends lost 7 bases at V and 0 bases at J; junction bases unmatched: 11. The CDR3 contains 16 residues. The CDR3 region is CASMRGQQYLNTEAFF. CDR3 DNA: TGTGCCAGCATGCGGGGACAGCAATATTTGAACACTGAAGCTTTCTTT.

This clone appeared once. The CDR3 DNA is TGTGCCAGCAGCAGAGAGAGAGCTTACGAGCAGTACTTC. Its protein product is CASSRERAYEQYF. The J gene is TRBJ2-7, the V gene TRBV13; no clear D. The V end was cut by 5 bases, the J end by 4 bases, with 12 bases between. Looked up from germline, CDR1 is PRHDT and CDR2 is FYEKMQ (reference sequence). The CDR3 loop spans 13 amino acids.

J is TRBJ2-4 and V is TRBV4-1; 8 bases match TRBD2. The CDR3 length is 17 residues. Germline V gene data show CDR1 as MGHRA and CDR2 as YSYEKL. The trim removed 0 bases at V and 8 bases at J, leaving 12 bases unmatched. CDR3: CASSQDVSSGGGDIQYF. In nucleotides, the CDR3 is TGCGCCAGCAGCCAAGATGTTTCGAGCGGGGGTGGAGACATTCAGTACTTC.

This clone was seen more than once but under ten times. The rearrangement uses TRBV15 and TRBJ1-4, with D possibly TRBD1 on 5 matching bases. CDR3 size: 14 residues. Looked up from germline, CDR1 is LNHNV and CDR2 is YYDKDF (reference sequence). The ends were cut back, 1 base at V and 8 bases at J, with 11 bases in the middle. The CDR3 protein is CATSRAGGGEKLFF. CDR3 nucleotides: TGTGCCACCAGCAGAGCGGGGGGGGGAGAAAAACTGTTTTTT.